This entry lists 9 T cell receptor beta chains sequenced from one sample in a study of tumor-infiltrating lymphocytes in localized non-small cell lung cancer. Some clones are missing from TCRdb's copy, which holds only in-frame ones; the method was immunoSEQ multiplex PCR. The sample lists over 10,000 clones, approximately 65% occurring once. Sequenced: uninvolved lung tissue not adjacent to the tumor. All receptors come from a human donor with non-small cell lung cancer.

The genes are TRBV7-8 and TRBJ1-5; 8 nucleotides align to TRBD1. The CDR3 consists of 14 residues. CDR1 and CDR2 from the germline V gene are SGHVS and FQNEAQ. V dropped 2 bases and J dropped 4; count of bases not matched to a gene: 1. DNA of the CDR3: TGTGCCAGCAGCTTAAGACAGGGGAATCAGCCCCAGCATTTT. This encodes CASSLRQGNQPQHF.

Written as DNA, the CDR3 is TGTGCCACCCGAAAGTACAGGGGCCATGAAAAACTGTTTTTT. It translates to CATRKYRGHEKLFF. This chain joins TRBV19 and TRBJ1-4; TRBD1 matches 7 bases. CDR1 LNHDA and CDR2 SQIVND come from the germline V gene (reference sequence). The CDR3 runs to 14 residues. V was pared by 10 bases and J by 6 bases, with 11 bases of the junction left unmatched.

This clone was seen more than once but under ten times. The chain recombines TRBV6-6 with TRBJ1-5; 7 nucleotides align to TRBD1. Per germline, CDR1 MNHNY and CDR2 SVGAGI (reference sequence). This CDR3 is built from 15 residues. The V gene end was trimmed by 5 bases and the J gene end by 4 bases; junction bases not matched to a gene: 8. The CDR3 nucleotides read TGTGCCAGCAGTAAAGGGACAGTTGGGAATCAGCCCCAGCATTTT. This sequence encodes CASSKGTVGNQPQHF.

By share, this clone ranks as medium-sized. The V call is TRBV5-1, the J call TRBJ2-7, with TRBD2 matching over 7 bases. Per the germline V gene, CDR1 is SGHRS and CDR2 is YFSETQ. The J segment lost 4 bases and the V segment lost 7 bases, leaving 11 bases of the junction unmatched. The CDR3 covers 14 residues. CDR3 in amino acids: CASSLAGVGYEQYF. In nucleotides, the CDR3 is TGCGCCAGCTCACTCGCGGGAGTAGGTTACGAGCAGTACTTC. Combining the CDR3 with reference TRBV5-1 and TRBJ2-7 gives the whole variable domain KAGVTQTPRYLIKTRGQQVTLSCSPISGHRSVSWYQQTPGQGLQFLFEYFSETQRNKGNFPGRFSGRQFSNSRSEMNVSTLELGDSALYLCASSLAGVGYEQYFGPGTRLTVT.

Judged by abundance, this clone is medium-sized. CDR3 nucleotides: TGTGCCAGCAGCTTTGGGGTCTCATCCTACGAGCAGTACTTC. Its protein is CASSFGVSSYEQYF. V usage is TRBV5-4 and J usage is TRBJ2-7; D call uncertain. The germline CDR1 and CDR2 sequences are SGHNT and YYREEE (reference sequence). The CDR3 loop spans 14 amino acids. V was shortened by 2 bases and J by 1 base, with 10 bases between the two germline ends.

The CDR3 here is CASRPMGTDTQYF. In DNA, the CDR3 is TGTGCCAGCAGACCAATGGGCACAGATACGCAGTATTTT. The chain has TRBV6-5 and TRBJ2-3; D uncertain. Germline V gene lookup returns CDR1 MNHEY and CDR2 SVGAGI. The CDR3 contains 13 residues. Trimming removed 6 bases from V and 1 base from J, with 8 bases in between.

V and J are TRBV10-3 and TRBJ2-2, with D perhaps matching TRBD2 (6 bases). V lost 0 bases to trimming and J lost 5 bases, with 13 bases between them. CDR3 length: 16 amino acids. The germline gives CDR1 ENHRY, CDR2 SYGVKD. As DNA, the CDR3 is TGTGCCATCAGTGAGTCTGGCAGGGAGGTGACCGGGGAGCTGTTTTTT. Protein: CAISESGREVTGELFF.

In nucleotides, the CDR3 is TGTGCCAGCAGTTTATGGGTCAAGAGCTCCTACGAGCAGTACTTC. It translates to CASSLWVKSSYEQYF. The chain has TRBV28 and TRBJ2-7; D uncertain. CDR1 is MDHEN and CDR2 is SYDVKM in the germline V gene. Trimming shortened V by 0 bases and J by 0 bases, and 9 bases separated the two germline ends. The CDR3 totals 15 residues.

V is TRBV11-2 and J is TRBJ2-3; D is perhaps TRBD1 or TRBD2 (5 bases each). The V gene lost 5 bases and the J gene lost 1 base, with 13 bases spanning the gap. The CDR3 has 15 residues. Germline V gives CDR1 SGHAT, CDR2 FQNNGV. In DNA, the CDR3 is TGTGCCAGCAGCCCGGACGTGGGGGGCACAGATACGCAGTATTTT. It translates to CASSPDVGGTDTQYF. Full variable domain (remainder filled in from reference TRBV11-2 and TRBJ2-3): EAGVAQSPRYKIIEKRQSVAFWCNPISGHATLYWYQQILGQGPKLLIQFQNNGVVDDSQLPKDRFSAERLKGVDSTLKIQPAKLEDSAVYLCASSPDVGGTDTQYFGPGTRLTVL.